The TCR beta chain described here comes from a study of blood T cells in healthy people across ages. CDR1 and CDR2 (germline): SGHRS, YFSETQ. The CDR3 loop spans 15 amino acids. Trimming pared 6 bases from V and 2 bases from J, leaving 18 bases between. A sample-barcoded 5' primer and a J-beta primer mix were used in a second PCR of about 7 to 12 cycles. Sequencing recovered at least 2.5 million CDR3-containing paired-end reads from each sample. TCRdb reprocessed the 5' RACE reads with MiXCR, giving one entry per CDR3 protein. The sample lists about 780,000 distinct CDR3 sequences, around half occurring once. This clonotype came up once. Antigen specificity is unknown. General study points: The long-lived group displayed more naive CD4+ cells, plus higher diversity, than the aged donors did. PBMCs that were unsorted prevented a conclusive naive versus antigen-experienced comparison.

The sequence was collected from a man at least 80 years old in good health. The chain has TRBV5-1 and TRBJ2-7, with unresolved D. What was sequenced was blood. The DNA of the CDR3 is TGCGCCAGCATCCCGAATTCGGGCAGTGCCTACGAGCAGTACTTC. Its translation: CASIPNSGSAYEQYF. Full variable domain (rest looked up from reference TRBV5-1 and TRBJ2-7): KAGVTQTPRYLIKTRGQQVTLSCSPISGHRSVSWYQQTPGQGLQFLFEYFSETQRNKGNFPGRFSGRQFSNSRSEMNVSTLELGDSALYLCASIPNSGSAYEQYFGPGTRLTVT.